This TCR beta chain was recovered during a study of blood T cell repertoires in COVID-19. On the study more broadly: The United States, Italy and Spain were the sources of the acute and convalescent COVID-19 samples. Sources were T cells, B-cell-depleted T cells, or PBMCs; the material itself was cDNA or gDNA.

The CDR3 runs to 14 residues. V lost 6 bases and J lost 7; bases outside the gene matches: 14. Germline CDR1 DFQATT, CDR2 SNEGSKA (reference sequence). In the original analysis: The assay estimated nucleated cells by amplifying reference gene primers. Profiled with immunoSEQ multiplex PCR; TCRdb holds only in-frame clones, not every one. That table gives V, J and clone size, and the DNA gave D and trimming. The sample holds some 100,000 clones, 75% to 90% seen once. The source is a human donor in a cohort sampled during active COVID-19. What was sequenced was peripheral blood. This chain links TRBV20-1 with TRBJ1-2; 7 bases align to TRBD1. CDR3 nucleotides: TGCAGTGCCAGTCGGGGCAGGGGGGAACGTGGCTACACCTTC. Encoded protein: CSASRGRGERGYTF.